This T cell receptor (beta chain) appears in the sequencing data of a study of blood T cell repertoires in COVID-19. About the research overall: Samples came from the United States, Italy and Spain, spanning acute and convalescent COVID-19. In each case, the material was cDNA or gDNA derived from T cells, B-cell-depleted T cells, or PBMCs.

This clone came up a few times. Produced via immunoSEQ multiplex PCR; TCRdb's table is partial and in-frame only. Of approximately 200,000 clones detected, roughly 80% appear once; the ten largest clones hold 1.8%. Individuals aged roughly 18 to 95 years were recruited from some 26 US areas. Germline values: CDR1 KGHSH, CDR2 LQKENI. The CDR3 loop spans 14 amino acids. V gave up 6 bases and J gave up 3 bases, with 14 bases separating them. The material sequenced was PBMCs or T cells enriched from blood (not recorded which). This chain uses TRBV18 with TRBJ1-2; possible D gene TRBD1, 5 bases. The TCR sequence derives from a man aged 55 to 69 who had recovered from COVID-19. CDR3 amino acids: CASSPRATDYGYTF. DNA of the CDR3: TGTGCCAGCTCGCCCAGGGCGACGGACTATGGCTACACCTTC.